Below are 20 T cell receptor beta chains sequenced from a single sample in a study of blood T cell repertoires in COVID-19. Sequenced by immunoSEQ multiplex PCR; TCRdb stores in-frame clones only, minus some. The sample lists around 62,000 clones; approximately 88% were seen once. The sample taken for sequencing was peripheral blood. The receptor source for this set is a woman between 55 and 75 years old with acute or convalescent COVID-19.

V gene TRBV10-1 combines with J gene TRBJ1-4, with D perhaps matching TRBD1 (6 bases). Per the germline V gene, CDR1 is WNHNN and CDR2 is SYGVQD (reference sequence). The CDR3 sequence is 18 residues long. The V and J ends lost 2 bases and 4 bases respectively, with 20 bases between them. The CDR3: CASSEPSEQGEGNEKLFF. CDR3 nucleotides: TGCGCCAGCAGTGAGCCATCCGAACAGGGAGAGGGTAATGAAAAACTGTTTTTT.

This sequence joins TRBV2 and TRBJ2-5; 8 bases align to TRBD2. Germline-derived CDR1 and CDR2 are SNHLY and FYNNEI. J was trimmed by 5 bases and V by 8 bases; bases with no gene match: 10. This CDR3 comprises 14 residues. The CDR3 loop is CASFTGGPPETQYF. As DNA, the CDR3 is TGTGCCAGCTTTACGGGGGGGCCGCCTGAGACCCAGTACTTC.

V is TRBV11-2 and J is TRBJ2-5, with D uncertain. Per the germline V gene, CDR1 is SGHAT and CDR2 is FQNNGV. The V and J ends lost 2 bases and 2 bases respectively, with 6 bases between them. The CDR3 is made up of 13 amino acids. This chain's CDR3 is CASSLTRQETQYF. CDR3 bases: TGTGCCAGCAGCTTAACCAGACAAGAGACCCAGTACTTC.

Concerning this clone itself: At the DNA level, this CDR3 is encoded by other sequences in the same sample as well. The V call is TRBV6-5, the J call TRBJ2-3; 9 bases fit TRBD2. Germline V gene sequence: CDR1 MNHEY, CDR2 SVGAGI. The CDR3 loop spans 14 amino acids. Germline trimming cut 9 bases from V and 0 bases from J; bases unmatched to any gene: 4. The DNA of the CDR3 is TGTGCCAGTTCCCTAGCGGGAAGCACAGATACGCAGTATTTT. Its protein is CASSLAGSTDTQYF.

The chain links TRBV19 to TRBJ1-5; 7 bases agree with TRBD1. The J segment lost 6 bases and the V segment lost 4 bases, leaving 3 bases of the junction unmatched. Germline V gene data show CDR1 as LNHDA and CDR2 as SQIVND (reference sequence). The CDR3 loop spans 13 amino acids. In DNA, the CDR3 is TGTGCCAGTAGTACTGACAGGGCTCAGCCCCAGCATTTT. This translates into CASSTDRAQPQHF.

The rearrangement links TRBV4-2 to TRBJ2-1, with D possibly TRBD1 on 5 matching bases. The CDR3 sequence is 15 residues long. Germline loops: CDR1 LGHNA, CDR2 YNFKEQ. Trimming removed 0 bases at V and 6 bases at J, with 12 bases between. CDR3 coding DNA: TGTGCCAGCAGCCAAGATCCCCAGGGATCCAATGAGCAGTTCTTC. The encoded protein is CASSQDPQGSNEQFF.

V usage is TRBV28 and J usage is TRBJ2-3, with 7 bases lining up with TRBD1. V lost 6 bases to trimming and J lost 1 base; unmatched junction nucleotides: 7. In germline, CDR1 is MDHEN, CDR2 SYDVKM. The length of the CDR3 is 15 residues. In nucleotides, the CDR3 is TGTGCCAGCAGCGCACAGGGGACGGGCACAGATACGCAGTATTTT. It encodes CASSAQGTGTDTQYF. The entire variable domain, with the rest obtained from reference TRBV28 and TRBJ2-3, is as follows: DVKVTQSSRYLVKRTGEKVFLECVQDMDHENMFWYRQDPGLGLRLIYFSYDVKMKEKGDIPEGYSVSREKKERFSLILESASTNQTSMYLCASSAQGTGTDTQYFGPGTRLTVL.

This chain uses TRBV6-1 with TRBJ1-2; maybe TRBD1 (5 bases). The CDR3 is 16 residues long. V was clipped by 4 bases and J by 7 bases, with 22 bases between them. CDR1 MNHNS and CDR2 SASEGT come from the germline V gene. The CDR3: CASSGQQVSLSGGYTF. The CDR3 nucleotides are TGTGCCAGCAGTGGGCAACAGGTCTCACTATCGGGTGGCTACACCTTC.

This clone was detected only a few times. The rearrangement uses TRBV5-1 and TRBJ2-1; D may be TRBD1 (5 bases). V lost 4 bases to trimming and J lost 3 bases, with 11 bases between them. Germline CDR1 SGHRS, CDR2 YFSETQ. CDR3 length: 14 amino acids. CDR3 bases: TGCGCCAGCAGCACCGACAGCCGCTACAATGAGCAGTTCTTC. Translation gives CASSTDSRYNEQFF.

This clone appeared once. The chain is built from TRBV9 and TRBJ2-2, with a tentative D call TRBD1 (5 bases). Trimming stripped 3 bases from V and 0 bases from J, with 9 bases between. Germline V gene data show CDR1 as SGDLS and CDR2 as YYNGEE. The CDR3 sequence is 15 residues long. The CDR3 spells CASSARQTNTGELFF. The DNA for the CDR3 is TGTGCCAGCAGCGCCCGACAGACGAACACCGGGGAGCTGTTTTTT.

The J gene is TRBJ1-4, the V gene TRBV19; D is unresolved. Germline CDR1 is LNHDA and CDR2 is SQIVND (reference sequence). V lost 3 bases to trimming and J lost 3 bases, with 14 bases between them. The CDR3 runs to 16 residues. The CDR3 sequence is CASSIPSPAANEKLFF. For the CDR3, the DNA is TGTGCCAGTAGTATCCCCAGTCCAGCGGCTAATGAAAAACTGTTTTTT.

The rearrangement uses TRBV9 and TRBJ1-3, with D maybe TRBD1 (6 bases). The CDR3 has 15 amino acids. The germline V gene encodes CDR1 SGDLS and CDR2 YYNGEE. The germline V and J ends were trimmed by 0 bases and 4 bases, with 11 bases remaining between them. The CDR3 nucleotides are TGTGCCAGCAGCGTAGAGGGGGGGCTAGGAAACACCATATATTTT. Residues: CASSVEGGLGNTIYF.

J is TRBJ1-1 and V is TRBV6-6; weak D call: TRBD1 (5 bases). The V end lost 4 bases, the J end lost 1 base, and 10 bases lay between the germline ends. CDR3 length: 14 residues. Looked up from germline, CDR1 is MNHNY and CDR2 is SVGAGI (reference sequence). CDR3 region: CASSSGGGNTEAFF. The CDR3 DNA is TGTGCCAGCAGTTCAGGCGGGGGGAACACTGAAGCTTTCTTT.

The V call is TRBV4-3, the J call TRBJ2-1; a weak D match, TRBD2 (6 bases). In germline, CDR1 is LGHNA, CDR2 YSLEER. The CDR3 runs 15 residues. V lost 1 base and J lost 4, with 11 bases in between. CDR3 sequence (DNA): TGCGCCAGCAGCCAAGGTAGCAGCGGGTACAATGAGCAGTTCTTC. Translation: CASSQGSSGYNEQFF.

This clone appeared a single time. The chain employs TRBV6-4 and TRBJ2-4; 8 bases are a match to TRBD2. The CDR3 consists of 13 residues. Germline-derived CDR1 and CDR2 are MRHNA and SNTAGT. The J segment lost 9 bases and the V segment lost 11 bases, leaving 12 bases of the junction unmatched. The CDR3 region is CALPFTGGAIQYF. The CDR3 bases are TGTGCCCTTCCCTTTACCGGGGGGGCCATTCAGTACTTC.

The chain employs TRBV5-4 and TRBJ2-6; D unclear. Germline loops: CDR1 SGHNT, CDR2 YYREEE (reference sequence). Trimming left V 0 bases short and J 0 bases short, with 13 bases between. This CDR3 has 18 amino acids. The CDR3 nucleotides are TGTGCCAGCAGCTTGGTCCCAGAGACATTCTCTGGGGCCAACGTCCTGACTTTC. This codes for CASSLVPETFSGANVLTF.

The rearrangement uses TRBV7-9 and TRBJ1-2; TRBD1 agrees at 7 bases. This CDR3 contains 18 residues. CDR1 and CDR2 (germline): SEHNR, FQNEAQ (reference sequence). V was clipped by 7 bases and J by 4 bases; unmatched bases: 21. CDR3 in DNA: TGTGCCAGCACCGTGGTCTTCGACAGGGCCACTTTATCCTATGGCTACACCTTC. Its translation: CASTVVFDRATLSYGYTF.

J is TRBJ2-7 and V is TRBV6-1; 8 bases align to TRBD1. The CDR3 has 13 amino acids. V gave up 0 bases and J gave up 7 bases; unmatched junction bases: 2. The germline V gene encodes CDR1 MNHNS and CDR2 SASEGT. CDR3 nucleotides: TGTGCCAGCAGTGAAGCTAGACAGGGGGAGCAGTACGTC. Translating gives CASSEARQGEQYV.

The sample holds one count of this clone. This rearrangement joins TRBV6-1 to TRBJ2-7; 8 positions agree with TRBD1. After removal of 3 bases from V and 7 bases from J, the junction contained 8 bases not matched to a gene. Looked up from germline, CDR1 is MNHNS and CDR2 is SASEGT. The CDR3 runs 14 residues. For the CDR3, the DNA is TGTGCCAGCAGTGAGGCGGGACAGGTAAAAGAGCAGTACGTC. It encodes CASSEAGQVKEQYV.

The chain carries TRBV10-2 and TRBJ2-2; 9 nucleotides line up with TRBD2. Per germline, CDR1 WSHSY and CDR2 SAAADI. This CDR3 region has 14 residues. The CDR3 DNA reads TGCGCTAGCGGGGGCAGGGAGAACACCGGGGAGCTGTTTTTT. The encoded protein is CASGGRENTGELFF.